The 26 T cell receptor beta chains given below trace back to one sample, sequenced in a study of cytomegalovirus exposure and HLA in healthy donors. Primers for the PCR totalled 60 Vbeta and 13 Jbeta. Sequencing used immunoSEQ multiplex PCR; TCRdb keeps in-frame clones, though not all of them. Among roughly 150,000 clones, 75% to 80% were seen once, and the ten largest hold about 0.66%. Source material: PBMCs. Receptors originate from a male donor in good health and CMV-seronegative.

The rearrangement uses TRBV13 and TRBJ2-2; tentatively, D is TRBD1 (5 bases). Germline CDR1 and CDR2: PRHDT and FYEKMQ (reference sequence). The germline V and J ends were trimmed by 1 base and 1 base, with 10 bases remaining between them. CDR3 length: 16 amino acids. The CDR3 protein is CASSLDDSRNTGELFF. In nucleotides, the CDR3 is TGTGCCAGCAGCTTAGATGACAGCCGGAACACCGGGGAGCTGTTTTTT.

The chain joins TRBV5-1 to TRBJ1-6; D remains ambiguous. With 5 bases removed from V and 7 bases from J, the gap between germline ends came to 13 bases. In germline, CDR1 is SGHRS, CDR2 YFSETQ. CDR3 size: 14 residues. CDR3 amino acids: CASSFLGSNSPLHF. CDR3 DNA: TGCGCCAGCAGTTTCCTCGGGTCAAATTCACCCCTCCACTTT.

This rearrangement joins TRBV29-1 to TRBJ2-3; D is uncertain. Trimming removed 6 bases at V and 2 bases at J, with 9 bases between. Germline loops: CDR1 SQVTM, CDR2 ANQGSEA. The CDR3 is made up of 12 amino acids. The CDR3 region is CSVRQDTDTQYF. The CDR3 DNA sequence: TGCAGCGTACGACAAGACACAGATACGCAGTATTTT.

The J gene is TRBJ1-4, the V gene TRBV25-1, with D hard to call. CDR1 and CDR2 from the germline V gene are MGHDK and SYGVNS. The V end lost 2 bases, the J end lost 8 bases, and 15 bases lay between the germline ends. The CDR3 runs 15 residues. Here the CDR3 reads CASSEKLAGGEKLFF. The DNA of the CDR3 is TGTGCCAGCAGTGAAAAGTTGGCAGGAGGGGAAAAACTGTTTTTT.

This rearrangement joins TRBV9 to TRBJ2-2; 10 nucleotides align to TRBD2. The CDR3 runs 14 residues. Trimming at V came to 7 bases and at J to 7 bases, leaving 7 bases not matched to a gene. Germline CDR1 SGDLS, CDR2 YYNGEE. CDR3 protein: CASGPSGSRGELFF. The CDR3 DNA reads TGTGCCAGCGGACCTAGCGGGAGTCGCGGGGAGCTGTTTTTT.

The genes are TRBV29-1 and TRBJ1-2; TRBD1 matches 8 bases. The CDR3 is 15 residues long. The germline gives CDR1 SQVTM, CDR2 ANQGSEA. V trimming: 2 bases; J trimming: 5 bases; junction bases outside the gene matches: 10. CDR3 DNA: TGCAGCGTTGAACTACCGGGACAGGACCCTTATGGCTACACCTTC. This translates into CSVELPGQDPYGYTF.

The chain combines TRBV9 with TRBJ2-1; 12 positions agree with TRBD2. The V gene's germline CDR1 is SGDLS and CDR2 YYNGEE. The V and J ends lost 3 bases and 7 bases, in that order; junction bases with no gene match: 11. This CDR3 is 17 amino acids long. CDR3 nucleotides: TGTGCCAGCAGCGGGCGGGGGCTAGCGGGAGGGCCAAATGAGCAGTTCTTC. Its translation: CASSGRGLAGGPNEQFF.

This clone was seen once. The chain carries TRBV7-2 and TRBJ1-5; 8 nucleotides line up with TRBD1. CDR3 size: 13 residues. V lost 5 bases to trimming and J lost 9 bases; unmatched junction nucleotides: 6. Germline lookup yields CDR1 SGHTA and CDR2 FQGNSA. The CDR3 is CASSPRDRMPQHF. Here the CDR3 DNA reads TGTGCCAGCAGCCCCCGGGACAGGATGCCCCAGCATTTT.

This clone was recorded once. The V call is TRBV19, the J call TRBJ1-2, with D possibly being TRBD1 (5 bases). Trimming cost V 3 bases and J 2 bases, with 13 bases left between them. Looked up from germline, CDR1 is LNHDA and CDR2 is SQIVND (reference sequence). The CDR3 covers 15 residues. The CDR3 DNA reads TGTGCCAGTAGTATCGCCCAGACAGCCAACTATGGCTACACCTTC. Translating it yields CASSIAQTANYGYTF. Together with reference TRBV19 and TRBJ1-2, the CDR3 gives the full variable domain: DGGITQSPKYLFRKEGQNVTLSCEQNLNHDAMYWYRQDPGQGLRLIYYSQIVNDFQKGDIAEGYSVSREKKESFPLTVTSAQKNPTAFYLCASSIAQTANYGYTFGSGTRLTVV.

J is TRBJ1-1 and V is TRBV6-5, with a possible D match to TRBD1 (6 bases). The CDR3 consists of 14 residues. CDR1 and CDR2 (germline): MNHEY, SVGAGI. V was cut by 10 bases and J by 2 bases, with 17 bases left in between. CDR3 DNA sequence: TGTGCCACACGGCGGGGGCAAATAAACACTGAAGCTTTCTTT. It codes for CATRRGQINTEAFF.

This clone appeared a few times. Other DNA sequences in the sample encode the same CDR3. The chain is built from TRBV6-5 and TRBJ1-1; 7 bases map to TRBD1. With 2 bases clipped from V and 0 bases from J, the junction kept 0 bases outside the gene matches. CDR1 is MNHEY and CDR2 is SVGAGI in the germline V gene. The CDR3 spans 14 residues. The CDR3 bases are TGTGCCAGCAGTTACAGGGGGCTGAACACTGAAGCTTTCTTT. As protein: CASSYRGLNTEAFF.

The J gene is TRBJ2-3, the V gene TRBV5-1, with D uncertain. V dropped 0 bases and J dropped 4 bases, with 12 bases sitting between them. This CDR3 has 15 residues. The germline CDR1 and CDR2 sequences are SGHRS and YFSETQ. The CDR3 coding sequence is TGCGCCAGCAGCTTGGGGGCGTCCTGGCCAGATACGCAGTATTTT. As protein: CASSLGASWPDTQYF.

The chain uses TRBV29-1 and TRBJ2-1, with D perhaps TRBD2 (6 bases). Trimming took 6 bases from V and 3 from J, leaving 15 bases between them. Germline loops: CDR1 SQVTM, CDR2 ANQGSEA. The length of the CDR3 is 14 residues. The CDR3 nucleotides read TGCAGCGTCCAGGCCGGGAGCTTCTACAATGAGCAGTTCTTC. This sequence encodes CSVQAGSFYNEQFF.

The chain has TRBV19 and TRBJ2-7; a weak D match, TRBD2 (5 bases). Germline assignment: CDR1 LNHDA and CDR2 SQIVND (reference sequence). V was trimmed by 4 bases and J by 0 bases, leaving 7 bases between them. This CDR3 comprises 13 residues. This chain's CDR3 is CASSRGDSYEQYF. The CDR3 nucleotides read TGTGCCAGTAGTAGGGGAGACTCCTACGAGCAGTACTTC.

In DNA, the CDR3 is TGTGCCAGCAGTTACACAGGGAGGGCTAGCACAGATACGCAGTATTTT. The encoded protein is CASSYTGRASTDTQYF. The chain carries TRBV6-6 and TRBJ2-3, with D perhaps matching TRBD2 (7 bases). Between the trimmed V and J ends, which lost 2 bases and 0 bases, there was a span of 12 bases. The V gene's germline CDR1 is MNHNY and CDR2 SVGAGI (reference sequence). The CDR3 is 16 residues long.

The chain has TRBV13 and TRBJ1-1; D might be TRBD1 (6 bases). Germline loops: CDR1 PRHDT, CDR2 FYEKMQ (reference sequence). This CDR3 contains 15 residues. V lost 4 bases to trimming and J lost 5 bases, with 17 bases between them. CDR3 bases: TGTGCCAGCAGCTCGCGACAGGCATTACGTACTGAAGCTTTCTTT. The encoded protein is CASSSRQALRTEAFF. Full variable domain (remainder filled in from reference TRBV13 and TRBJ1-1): AAGVIQSPRHLIKEKRETATLKCYPIPRHDTVYWYQQGPGQDPQFLISFYEKMQSDKGSIPDRFSAQQFSDYHSELNMSSLELGDSALYFCASSSRQALRTEAFFGQGTRLTVV.

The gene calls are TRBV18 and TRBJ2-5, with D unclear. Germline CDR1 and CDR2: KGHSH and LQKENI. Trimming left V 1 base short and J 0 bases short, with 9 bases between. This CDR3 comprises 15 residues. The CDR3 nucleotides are TGTGCCAGCTCACCACAAACACAGAACCAAGAGACCCAGTACTTC. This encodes CASSPQTQNQETQYF. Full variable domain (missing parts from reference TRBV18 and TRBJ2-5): NAGVMQNPRHLVRRRGQEARLRCSPMKGHSHVYWYRQLPEEGLKFMVYLQKENIIDESGMPKERFSAEFPKEGPSILRIQQVVRGDSAAYFCASSPQTQNQETQYFGPGTRLLVL.

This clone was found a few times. The CDR3 DNA sequence: TGTGCCAGCAGTCCCAGGGGACTAGCGCCCCACGAGCAGTACTTC. Translating gives CASSPRGLAPHEQYF. The V and J genes are TRBV6-5 and TRBJ2-7; TRBD2 aligns across 10 bases. Trimming at V came to 5 bases and at J to 5 bases, leaving 9 bases not matched to a gene. CDR3 size: 15 residues. CDR1 MNHEY and CDR2 SVGAGI come from the germline V gene.

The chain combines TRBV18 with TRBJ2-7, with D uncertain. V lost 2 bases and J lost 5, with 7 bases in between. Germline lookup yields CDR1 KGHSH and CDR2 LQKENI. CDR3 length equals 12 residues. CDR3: CASSPSRNEQYF. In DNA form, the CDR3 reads TGTGCCAGCTCACCAAGTAGAAACGAGCAGTACTTC. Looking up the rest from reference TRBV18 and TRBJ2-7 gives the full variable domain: NAGVMQNPRHLVRRRGQEARLRCSPMKGHSHVYWYRQLPEEGLKFMVYLQKENIIDESGMPKERFSAEFPKEGPSILRIQQVVRGDSAAYFCASSPSRNEQYFGPGTRLTVT.

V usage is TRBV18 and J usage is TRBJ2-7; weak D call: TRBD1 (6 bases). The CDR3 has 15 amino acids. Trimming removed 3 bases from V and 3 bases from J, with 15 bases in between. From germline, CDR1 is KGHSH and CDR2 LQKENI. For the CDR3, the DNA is TGTGCCAGCTCACCTCCGCGGCAGGGGCGCTACGAGCAGTACTTC. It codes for CASSPPRQGRYEQYF.

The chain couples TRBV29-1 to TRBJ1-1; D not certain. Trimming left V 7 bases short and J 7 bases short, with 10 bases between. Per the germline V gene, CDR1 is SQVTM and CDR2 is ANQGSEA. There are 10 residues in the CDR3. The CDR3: CSGATDEAFF. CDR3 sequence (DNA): TGCAGCGGGGCAACAGATGAAGCTTTCTTT.

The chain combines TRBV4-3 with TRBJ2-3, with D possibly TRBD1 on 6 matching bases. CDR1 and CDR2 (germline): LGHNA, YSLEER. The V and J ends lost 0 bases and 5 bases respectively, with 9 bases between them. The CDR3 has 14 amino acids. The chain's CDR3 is CASSQEGGGDTQYF. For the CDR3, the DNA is TGCGCCAGCAGCCAAGAAGGGGGTGGAGATACGCAGTATTTT.

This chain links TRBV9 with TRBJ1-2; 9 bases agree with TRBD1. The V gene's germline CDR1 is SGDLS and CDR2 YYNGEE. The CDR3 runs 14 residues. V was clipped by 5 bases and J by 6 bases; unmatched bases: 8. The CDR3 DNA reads TGTGCCAGCAGGTCGACCGGGACAGGGCATGGCTACACCTTC. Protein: CASRSTGTGHGYTF.

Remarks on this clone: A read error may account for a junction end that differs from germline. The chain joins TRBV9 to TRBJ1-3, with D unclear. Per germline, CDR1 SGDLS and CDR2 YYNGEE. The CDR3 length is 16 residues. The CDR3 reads CASSPPGGPSGSTIYF. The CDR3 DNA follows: TGTGCCAGCAGCCCTCCTGGAGGGCCCTCTGGAAGCACCATATATTTT.

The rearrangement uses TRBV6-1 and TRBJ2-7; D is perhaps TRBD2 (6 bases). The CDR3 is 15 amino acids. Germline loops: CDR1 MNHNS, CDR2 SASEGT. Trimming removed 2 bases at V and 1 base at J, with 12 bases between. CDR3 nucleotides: TGTGCCAGCAGTGAAAAGGCTAGCGCATCCTACGAGCAGTACTTC. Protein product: CASSEKASASYEQYF.

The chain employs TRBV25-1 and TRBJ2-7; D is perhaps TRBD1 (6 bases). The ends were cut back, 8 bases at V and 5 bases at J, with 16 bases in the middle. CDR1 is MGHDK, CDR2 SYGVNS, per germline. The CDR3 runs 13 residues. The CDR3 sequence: CASGYSGAHEQYF. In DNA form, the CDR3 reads TGTGCCAGCGGTTACTCAGGGGCCCACGAGCAGTACTTC.